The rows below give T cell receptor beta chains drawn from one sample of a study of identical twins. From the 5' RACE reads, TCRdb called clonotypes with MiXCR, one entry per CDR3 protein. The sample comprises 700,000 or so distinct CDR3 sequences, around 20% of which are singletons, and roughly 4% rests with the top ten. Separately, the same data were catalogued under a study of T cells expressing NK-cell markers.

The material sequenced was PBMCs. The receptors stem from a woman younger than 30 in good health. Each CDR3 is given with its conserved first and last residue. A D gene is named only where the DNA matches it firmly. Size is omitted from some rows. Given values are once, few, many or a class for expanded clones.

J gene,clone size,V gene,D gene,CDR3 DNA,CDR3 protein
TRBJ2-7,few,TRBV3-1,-,TGTGCCAGCAGCCACCCCCAACTGGGGTTTCAGTACTTC,CASSHPQLGFQYF
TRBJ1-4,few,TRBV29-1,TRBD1,TGCAGCTTTCGGACAGGGAAGGGAAAACTGTTTTTT,CSFRTGKGKLFF
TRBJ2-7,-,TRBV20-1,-,TGCAGTGTAATCAGCAGCGATGCCTCCTACGAGCAGTACTTC,CSVISSDASYEQYF
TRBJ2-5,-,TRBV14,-,TGTGCCAGCAGCCAAAACCAAGAGACCCAGTACTTC,CASSQNQETQYF
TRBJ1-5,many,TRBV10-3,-,TGTGCCTCGGGGGAAAAGAGCAATCAGCCCCAGCATTTT,CASGEKSNQPQHF
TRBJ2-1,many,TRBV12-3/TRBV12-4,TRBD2,TGTGCCAGCAGTTTTCTCAGCGGGGGAAGGAGCAATGAGCAGTTCTTC,CASSFLSGGRSNEQFF
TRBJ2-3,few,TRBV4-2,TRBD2,TGTGCCAGCAGCAAATTACTAGCGGGGGGCCCTTCGGAGACAGATACGCAGTATTTT,CASSKLLAGGPSETDTQYF
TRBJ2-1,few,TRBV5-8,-,TGTGCCAGCAGCTCCTTCGTCGCTAGCTCCTACAATGAGCAGTTCTTC,CASSSFVASSYNEQFF
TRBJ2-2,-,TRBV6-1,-,TGTGCCAGCAGGACACGGGCGAACACCGGGGGGCTGTTTTTT,CASRTRANTGGLFF
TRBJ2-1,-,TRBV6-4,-,TGTGCCAGCAGTGACAAGGGAGACTACAATGAGCAGTTCTTC,CASSDKGDYNEQFF
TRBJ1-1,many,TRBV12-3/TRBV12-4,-,TGTGCCAGCAGTACCCGGGACAATCATGAAGCTTTCTTT,CASSTRDNHEAFF
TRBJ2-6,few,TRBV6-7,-,TGTGCCAGCAGATCATATAGGGACCCCAGCTCTGGGGCCAACGTCCTGACTTTC,CASRSYRDPSSGANVLTF
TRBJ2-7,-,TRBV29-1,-,TGCAGCGTTGGGGCCAGCGAATCCTACGAGCAGTACTTC,CSVGASESYEQYF
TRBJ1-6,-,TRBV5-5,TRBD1,TGTGCCAGCAACGACGGGACAGGGGGCCGGGGATCACCCCTCCACTTT,CASNDGTGGRGSPLHF
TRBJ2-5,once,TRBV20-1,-,TGCAGTGCCCCAGGAGGTAGCGAGACCCAGTACTTC,CSAPGGSETQYF
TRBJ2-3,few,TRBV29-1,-,TGCAGCGTTGATGGCCTAGCTAGAGATACGCAGTATTTT,CSVDGLARDTQYF
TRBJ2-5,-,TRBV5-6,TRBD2,TGTGCCAGCAGCTTGGAGGCTAGCGGGACTCAAGAGACCCAGTACTTC,CASSLEASGTQETQYF
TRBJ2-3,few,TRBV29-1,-,TGCAGCGTTGCCAAGGGGGTGGGCGCAGATACGCAGTATTTT,CSVAKGVGADTQYF
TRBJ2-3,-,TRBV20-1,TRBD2,TGCAGTGCTAGTAGCGGGGGGGCCATAGATACGCAGTATTTT,CSASSGGAIDTQYF
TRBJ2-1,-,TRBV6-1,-,TGTGCCAGCCAAATTTGGGGGGCGCATAATGAGCAGTTCTTC,CASQIWGAHNEQFF
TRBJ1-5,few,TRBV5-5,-,TGTGCCAGCAGCGGGGGCCCTCTGGGTGCCGCCCAGCATTTT,CASSGGPLGAAQHF
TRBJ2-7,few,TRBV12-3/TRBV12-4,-,TGTGCCAGCAGTTTCGTTACCCACGAGCAGTACTTC,CASSFVTHEQYF
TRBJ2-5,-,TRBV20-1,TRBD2,TGCAGTGCTAGACTAGCGGGAGCCCTCGGGGAGACCCAGTACTTC,CSARLAGALGETQYF
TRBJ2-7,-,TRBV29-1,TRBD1,TGCAGCGCCCGGAGCGACAGGGGGGGAGACGAGCAGTACTTC,CSARSDRGGDEQYF